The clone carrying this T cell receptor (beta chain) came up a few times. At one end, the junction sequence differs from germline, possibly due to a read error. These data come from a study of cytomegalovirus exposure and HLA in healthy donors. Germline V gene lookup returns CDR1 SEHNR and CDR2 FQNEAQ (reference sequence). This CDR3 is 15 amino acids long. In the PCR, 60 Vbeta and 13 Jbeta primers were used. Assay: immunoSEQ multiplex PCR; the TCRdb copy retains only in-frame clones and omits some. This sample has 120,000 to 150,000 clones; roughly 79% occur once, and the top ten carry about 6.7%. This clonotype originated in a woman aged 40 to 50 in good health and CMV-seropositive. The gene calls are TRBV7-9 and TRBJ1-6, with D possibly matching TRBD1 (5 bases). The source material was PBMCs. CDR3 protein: CSSSSGRGEVGPLHF. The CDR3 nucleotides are TGTTCCAGCAGCTCAGGGCGCGGGGAGGTAGGGCCCCTCCACTTT.